This T cell receptor beta chain was observed in a study of T cells in Graves' hyperthyroidism and ophthalmopathy. RNA transcripts yielded amplified TCR beta CDR3 regions. The HTBI primer set was used in a first-round RT-PCR of the TCR CDR3. TCRdb fed the multiplex PCR reads into MiXCR, producing one record per CDR3 protein. The table has about 600,000 distinct CDR3 sequences, approximately 15% seen once. Study findings and constraints: Ophthalmopathy was told apart from stable hyperthyroidism by a 13 V-J model. With a median lead of approximately 6 months before onset, the model predicted ophthalmopathy.

On this clonotype itself: Its antigen remains unknown.

Source material for PBMCs was around 10 ml fresh peripheral blood. CDR1 and CDR2 (germline): SNHLY, FYNNEI. This CDR3 region has 14 residues. Losses at the gene ends were 5 bases for V and 5 bases for J; bases not matched to a gene: 6. V usage is TRBV2 and J usage is TRBJ2-7, with 10 bases fitting TRBD2. Sequencing was done on a sample of blood. The clonotype originates from a woman between 45 and 60 years old with Graves' ophthalmopathy. CDR3: CASSRSGRAHEQYF. The CDR3 coding sequence is TGTGCCAGCAGTCGGAGCGGGAGGGCCCACGAGCAGTACTTC.